This passage covers 14 T cell receptor beta chains from one sample sequenced in a study of blood T cell repertoires in COVID-19. TCRdb's table, derived via immunoSEQ multiplex PCR, lists solely in-frame clones and lacks some. The profile shows fewer than 450,000 clones, 87% of them singletons. The sequenced sample was peripheral blood. These receptors were taken from a woman aged 50 to 60 with COVID-19, enrolled during active disease.

This clone was recorded a few times. The J gene is TRBJ1-2, the V gene TRBV24-1; TRBD1 matches at 11 bases. J lost 7 bases, V lost 8 bases, and 5 bases had no gene match. Germline V gene sequence: CDR1 KGHDR, CDR2 SFDVKD. The CDR3 has 13 residues. The CDR3 nucleotides read TGTGCCACCAAGGGACAGGGGGTGGTTGGCTACACCTTC. Translation gives CATKGQGVVGYTF.

The J gene is TRBJ2-5, the V gene TRBV27, with D possibly being TRBD1 (6 bases). This CDR3 comprises 15 residues. From germline, CDR1 is MNHEY and CDR2 SMNVEV (reference sequence). The V end was cut by 2 bases, the J end by 1 base, with 11 bases between. CDR3 sequence: CASSLRGNFQETQYF. CDR3 nucleotides: TGTGCCAGCAGTTTAAGGGGGAACTTCCAAGAGACCCAGTACTTC.

This clone was counted only a few times. CDR3 loop: CSVVPGSETQYF. DNA for the CDR3: TGCAGCGTTGTCCCCGGGAGTGAGACCCAGTACTTC. The rearrangement links TRBV29-1 to TRBJ2-5; possible D gene TRBD2, 6 bases. V dropped 4 bases and J dropped 5 bases, with 11 bases sitting between them. CDR1 is SQVTM, CDR2 ANQGSEA, per germline. This CDR3 is built from 12 residues.

This clone was seen only a few times. CDR3 coding DNA: TGTGCCAGCAGCTTAGGGGCGGGGTCGGGCAATCAGCCCCAGCATTTT. It codes for CASSLGAGSGNQPQHF. This chain uses TRBV7-9 with TRBJ1-5; D call uncertain. The V end lost 1 base, the J end lost 2 bases, and 12 bases lay between the germline ends. The length of the CDR3 is 16 residues. Germline CDR1 SEHNR, CDR2 FQNEAQ (reference sequence).

The chain is built from TRBV14 and TRBJ1-1; D is unclear. Germline CDR1 reads SGHDN; CDR2 reads FVKESK. The CDR3 covers 13 residues. The V and J ends lost 0 bases and 4 bases respectively, with 6 bases between them. CDR3 DNA: TGTGCCAGCAGCCAAGATGCGGGCACTGAAGCTTTCTTT. It specifies CASSQDAGTEAFF.

This sequence joins TRBV7-2 and TRBJ2-6; TRBD2 matches at 8 bases. Germline V CDR1 and CDR2: SGHTA, FQGNSA. V was pared by 7 bases and J by 2 bases, with 1 base of the junction left unmatched. The CDR3 consists of 14 residues. The CDR3: CASTTSAGANVLTF. CDR3 sequence (DNA): TGTGCCAGCACGACTAGCGCTGGGGCCAACGTCCTGACTTTC.

The chain recombines TRBV23-1 with TRBJ1-6, with D maybe TRBD1 (5 bases). TRBV23-1 has ORF status, its function being uncertain. The CDR3 covers 17 residues. Deletions cut 0 bases from V and 1 base from J, with 10 bases between. As DNA, the CDR3 is TGCGCCAGCAGTCAATCAGGGGCAGGATCCTATAATTCACCCCTCCACTTT. Translating it yields CASSQSGAGSYNSPLHF.

The V call is TRBV30, the J call TRBJ2-7, with a possible D match to TRBD1 (5 bases). Germline V gives CDR1 GTSNPN, CDR2 SVGIG (reference sequence). V was shortened by 3 bases and J by 3 bases, with 9 bases between the two germline ends. This CDR3 is 12 amino acids long. CDR3 nucleotide sequence: TGTGCCTGGAGCAGGGAAAACTACGAGCAGTACTTC. Translated, it gives CAWSRENYEQYF. Filled out from reference TRBV30 and TRBJ2-7, the complete variable domain reads SQTIHQWPATLVQPVGSPLSLECTVEGTSNPNLYWYRQAAGRGLQLLFYSVGIGQISSEVPQNLSASRPQDRQFILSSKKLLLSDSGFYLCAWSRENYEQYFGPGTRLTVT.

This clone has a handful of counts. The V call is TRBV19, the J call TRBJ1-5, with a weak D call TRBD1 (5 bases). Germline V gene data show CDR1 as LNHDA and CDR2 as SQIVND (reference sequence). V was clipped by 2 bases and J by 6 bases, with 11 bases between them. The CDR3 contains 14 residues. In DNA, the CDR3 is TGTGCCAGTAGTATACAGGGACTCGGTCAGCCCCAGCATTTT. Translation: CASSIQGLGQPQHF.

V usage is TRBV7-2 and J usage is TRBJ1-6; 8 bases match TRBD1. Unmatched junction bases numbered 5, after V lost 0 bases and J lost 10 bases. This CDR3 has 15 residues. Germline lookup yields CDR1 SGHTA and CDR2 FQGNSA. CDR3 region: CASSLAHQGASPLHF. CDR3 in DNA: TGTGCCAGCAGCTTAGCTCACCAGGGGGCGTCACCCCTCCACTTT. The full variable domain, in which reference TRBV7-2 and TRBJ1-6 provide the parts outside the CDR3, is GAGVSQSPSNKVTEKGKDVELRCDPISGHTALYWYRQSLGQGLEFLIYFQGNSAPDKSGLPSDRFSAERTGGSVSTLTIQRTQQEDSAVYLCASSLAHQGASPLHFGNGTRLTVT.

The gene calls are TRBV3-1 (or the pseudogene TRBV3-2) and TRBJ2-7; 9 nucleotides line up with TRBD2. V lost 3 bases and J lost 5; bases outside the gene matches: 8. CDR3 length: 15 amino acids. CDR1 and CDR2 (germline): LGHDT, YNNKEL (reference sequence). The CDR3 DNA reads TGTGCCAGCAGCCACCTTAGCGGGAGAAACCACGAGCAGTACTTC. Amino acids: CASSHLSGRNHEQYF.

This chain's CDR3 is CASSPARLAQETQYF. CDR3 DNA: TGTGCCAGCAGCCCGGCGCGACTAGCGCAAGAGACCCAGTACTTC. The rearrangement uses TRBV7-2 and TRBJ2-5, with 8 bases lining up with TRBD2. The CDR3 consists of 15 residues. Germline assignment: CDR1 SGHTA and CDR2 FQGNSA. Unmatched junction bases numbered 7, after V lost 5 bases and J lost 2 bases.

The rearrangement links TRBV7-6 to TRBJ2-1; 12 nucleotides align to TRBD2. With 5 bases clipped from V and 5 bases from J, the junction kept 4 bases outside the gene matches. The V gene's germline CDR1 is SGHVS and CDR2 FNYEAQ. This CDR3 is 15 amino acids long. The CDR3 DNA reads as TGTGCCAGCAGCCCTCGACTAGCGGGAGACAATGAGCAGTTCTTC. It codes for CASSPRLAGDNEQFF.

V usage is TRBV6-4 and J usage is TRBJ2-1, with a weak D call TRBD1 (6 bases). The CDR3 covers 11 residues. Per the germline V gene, CDR1 is MRHNA and CDR2 is SNTAGT. V was clipped by 6 bases and J by 8 bases, with 8 bases between them. Written as DNA, the CDR3 is TGTGCCAGCAGCGCAGGGGATGAGCAGTTCTTC. Translated, it gives CASSAGDEQFF.